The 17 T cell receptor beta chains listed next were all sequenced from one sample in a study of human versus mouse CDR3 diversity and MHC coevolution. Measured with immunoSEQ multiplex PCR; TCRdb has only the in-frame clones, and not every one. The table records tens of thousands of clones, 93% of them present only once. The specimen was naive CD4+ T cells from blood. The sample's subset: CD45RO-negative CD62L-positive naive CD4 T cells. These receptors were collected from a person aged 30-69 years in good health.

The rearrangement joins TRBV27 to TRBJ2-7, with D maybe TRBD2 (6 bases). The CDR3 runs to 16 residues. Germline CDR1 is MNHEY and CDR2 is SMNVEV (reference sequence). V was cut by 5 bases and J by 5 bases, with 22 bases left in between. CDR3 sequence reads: CASSPPRDFPPHEQYF. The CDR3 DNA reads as TGTGCCAGCAGTCCTCCACGGGACTTCCCGCCGCACGAGCAGTACTTC.

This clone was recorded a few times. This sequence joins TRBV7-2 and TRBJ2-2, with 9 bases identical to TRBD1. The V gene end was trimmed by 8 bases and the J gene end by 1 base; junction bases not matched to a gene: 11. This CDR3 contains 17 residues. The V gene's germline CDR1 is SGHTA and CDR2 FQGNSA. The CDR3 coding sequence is TGTGCCAGCGGAAGGGACAGGGTTGCGGGGAACACCGGGGAGCTGTTTTTT. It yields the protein CASGRDRVAGNTGELFF.

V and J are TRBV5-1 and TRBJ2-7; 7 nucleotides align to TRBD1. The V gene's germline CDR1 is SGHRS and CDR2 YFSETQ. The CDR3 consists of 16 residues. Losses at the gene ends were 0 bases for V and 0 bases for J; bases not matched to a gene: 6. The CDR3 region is CASSLGGQISSYEQYF. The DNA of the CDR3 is TGCGCCAGCAGCTTGGGGGGACAGATAAGCTCCTACGAGCAGTACTTC.

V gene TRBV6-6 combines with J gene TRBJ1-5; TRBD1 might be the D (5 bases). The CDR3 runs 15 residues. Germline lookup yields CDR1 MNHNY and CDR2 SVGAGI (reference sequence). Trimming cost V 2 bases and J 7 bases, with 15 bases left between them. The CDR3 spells CASSYGAGYGQPQHF. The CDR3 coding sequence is TGTGCCAGCAGTTACGGGGCAGGGTACGGGCAGCCCCAGCATTTT.

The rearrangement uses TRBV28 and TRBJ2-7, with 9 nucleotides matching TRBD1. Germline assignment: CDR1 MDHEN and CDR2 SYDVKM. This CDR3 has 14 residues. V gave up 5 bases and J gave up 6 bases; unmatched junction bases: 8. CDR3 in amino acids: CASSQNRGLSEQYF. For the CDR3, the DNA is TGTGCCAGCAGTCAAAACAGGGGGCTTAGCGAGCAGTACTTC.

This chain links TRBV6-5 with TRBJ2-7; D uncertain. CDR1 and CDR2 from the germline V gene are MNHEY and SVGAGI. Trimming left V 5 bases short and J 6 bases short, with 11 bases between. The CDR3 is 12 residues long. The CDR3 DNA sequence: TGTGCCAGCAGTCCCGGTCGCCGCGAGCAGTACTTC. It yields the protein CASSPGRREQYF.

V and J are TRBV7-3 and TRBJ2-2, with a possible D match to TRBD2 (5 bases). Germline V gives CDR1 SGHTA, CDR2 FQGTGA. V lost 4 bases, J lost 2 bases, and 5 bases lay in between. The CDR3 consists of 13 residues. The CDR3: CASSWTNTGELFF. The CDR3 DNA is TGTGCCAGCAGCTGGACTAACACCGGGGAGCTGTTTTTT.

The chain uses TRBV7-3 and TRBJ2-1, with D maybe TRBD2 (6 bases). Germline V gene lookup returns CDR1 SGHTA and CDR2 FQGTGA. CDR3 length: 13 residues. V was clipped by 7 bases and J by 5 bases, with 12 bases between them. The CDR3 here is CASTVAVNNEQFF. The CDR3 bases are TGTGCCAGCACCGTAGCGGTTAACAATGAGCAGTTCTTC. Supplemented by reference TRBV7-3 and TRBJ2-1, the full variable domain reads GAGVSQTPSNKVTEKGKYVELRCDPISGHTALYWYRQSLGQGPEFLIYFQGTGAADDSGLPNDRFFAVRPEGSVSTLKIQRTERGDSAVYLCASTVAVNNEQFFGPGTRLTVL.

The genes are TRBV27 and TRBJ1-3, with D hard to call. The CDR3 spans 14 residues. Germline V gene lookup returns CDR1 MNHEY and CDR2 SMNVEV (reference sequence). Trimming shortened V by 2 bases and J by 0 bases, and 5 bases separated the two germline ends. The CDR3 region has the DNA TGTGCCAGCAGTTTAACGGTCTCTGGAAACACCATATATTTT. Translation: CASSLTVSGNTIYF.

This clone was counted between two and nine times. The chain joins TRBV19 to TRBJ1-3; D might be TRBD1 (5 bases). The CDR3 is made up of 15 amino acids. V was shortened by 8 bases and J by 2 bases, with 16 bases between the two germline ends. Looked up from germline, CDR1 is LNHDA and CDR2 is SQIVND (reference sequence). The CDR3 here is CASFSWGRPGNTIYF. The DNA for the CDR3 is TGTGCCAGTTTTTCGTGGGGCAGACCTGGAAACACCATATATTTT.

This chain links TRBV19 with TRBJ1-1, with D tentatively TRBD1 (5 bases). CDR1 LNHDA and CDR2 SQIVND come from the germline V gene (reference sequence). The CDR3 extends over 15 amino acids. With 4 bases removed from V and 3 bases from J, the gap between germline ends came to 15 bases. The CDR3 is CASSTTAQHDTEAFF. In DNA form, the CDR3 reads TGTGCCAGTAGTACGACAGCTCAGCACGACACTGAAGCTTTCTTT.

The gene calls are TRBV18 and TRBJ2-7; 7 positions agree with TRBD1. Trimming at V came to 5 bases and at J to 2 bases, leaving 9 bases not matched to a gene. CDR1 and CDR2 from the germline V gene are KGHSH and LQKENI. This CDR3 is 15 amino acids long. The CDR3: CASSRGTAFTYEQYF. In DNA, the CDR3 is TGTGCCAGCTCAAGGGGGACAGCGTTTACCTACGAGCAGTACTTC. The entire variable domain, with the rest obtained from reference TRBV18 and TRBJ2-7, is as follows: NAGVMQNPRHLVRRRGQEARLRCSPMKGHSHVYWYRQLPEEGLKFMVYLQKENIIDESGMPKERFSAEFPKEGPSILRIQQVVRGDSAAYFCASSRGTAFTYEQYFGPGTRLTVT.

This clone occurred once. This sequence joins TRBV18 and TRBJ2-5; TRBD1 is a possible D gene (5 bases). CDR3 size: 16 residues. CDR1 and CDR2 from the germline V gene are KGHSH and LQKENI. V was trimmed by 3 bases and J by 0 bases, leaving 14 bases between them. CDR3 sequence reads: CASSPHPPGYQETQYF. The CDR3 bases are TGTGCCAGCTCACCGCACCCCCCAGGGTACCAAGAGACCCAGTACTTC.

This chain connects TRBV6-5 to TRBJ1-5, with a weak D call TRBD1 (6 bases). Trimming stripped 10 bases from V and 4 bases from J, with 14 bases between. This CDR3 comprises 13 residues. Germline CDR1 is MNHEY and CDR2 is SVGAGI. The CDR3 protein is CAIRQELNQPQHF. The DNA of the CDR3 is TGTGCCATCCGACAGGAGTTGAATCAGCCCCAGCATTTT.

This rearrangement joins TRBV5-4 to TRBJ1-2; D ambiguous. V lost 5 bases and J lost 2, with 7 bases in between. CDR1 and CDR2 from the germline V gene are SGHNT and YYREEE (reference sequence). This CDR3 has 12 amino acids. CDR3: CASRQVNYGYTF. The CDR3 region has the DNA TGTGCCAGCAGACAAGTGAACTATGGCTACACCTTC.

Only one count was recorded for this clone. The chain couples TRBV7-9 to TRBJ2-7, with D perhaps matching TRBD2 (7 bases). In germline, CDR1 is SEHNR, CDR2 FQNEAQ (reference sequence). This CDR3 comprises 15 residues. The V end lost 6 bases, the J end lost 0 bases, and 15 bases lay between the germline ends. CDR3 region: CASSQGGVPSYEQYF. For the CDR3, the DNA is TGTGCCAGCAGTCAAGGGGGGGTCCCCTCCTACGAGCAGTACTTC. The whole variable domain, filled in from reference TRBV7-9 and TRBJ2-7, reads DTGVSQNPRHKITKRGQNVTFRCDPISEHNRLYWYRQTLGQGPEFLTYFQNEAQLEKSRLLSDRFSAERPKGSFSTLEIQRTEQGDSAMYLCASSQGGVPSYEQYFGPGTRLTVT.

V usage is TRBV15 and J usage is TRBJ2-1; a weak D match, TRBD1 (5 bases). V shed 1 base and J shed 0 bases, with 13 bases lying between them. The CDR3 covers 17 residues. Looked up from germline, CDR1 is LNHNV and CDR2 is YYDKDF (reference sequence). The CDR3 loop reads CATSRALGHLSYNEQFF. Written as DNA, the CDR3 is TGTGCCACCAGCAGAGCCCTAGGACACCTCTCCTACAATGAGCAGTTCTTC.